The sequence of this T cell receptor beta chain was determined in a study of blood T cell repertoires in COVID-19. Study-wide context: T cells, B-cell-depleted T cells, or PBMCs provided the cDNA or gDNA that served as material.

In the original processing: Nucleated cell counts were estimated from reference gene primer amplification. Clones were read by immunoSEQ multiplex PCR, and TCRdb kept only the in-frame ones, dropping some. The V and J calls and clone size come from that table; D and trimming were worked out from the DNA. The sample holds over 70,000 clones, 65% to 85% seen once. What was sequenced was peripheral blood. This TCR came from a woman in her sixties or seventies with acute or convalescent COVID-19.

CDR3 sequence reads: CAWSPQVVFF. The CDR3 DNA follows: TGTGCCTGGAGTCCCCAGGTGGTTTTCTTT. The J gene is TRBJ1-1, the V gene TRBV30; D is ambiguous. This CDR3 is 10 amino acids long. V gave up 2 bases and J gave up 13 bases, with 11 bases separating them. The germline gives CDR1 GTSNPN, CDR2 SVGIG (reference sequence). The variable domain in full, with the rest retrieved from reference TRBV30 and TRBJ1-1, is SQTIHQWPATLVQPVGSPLSLECTVEGTSNPNLYWYRQAAGRGLQLLFYSVGIGQISSEVPQNLSASRPQDRQFILSSKKLLLSDSGFYLCAWSPQVVFFGQGTRLTVV.